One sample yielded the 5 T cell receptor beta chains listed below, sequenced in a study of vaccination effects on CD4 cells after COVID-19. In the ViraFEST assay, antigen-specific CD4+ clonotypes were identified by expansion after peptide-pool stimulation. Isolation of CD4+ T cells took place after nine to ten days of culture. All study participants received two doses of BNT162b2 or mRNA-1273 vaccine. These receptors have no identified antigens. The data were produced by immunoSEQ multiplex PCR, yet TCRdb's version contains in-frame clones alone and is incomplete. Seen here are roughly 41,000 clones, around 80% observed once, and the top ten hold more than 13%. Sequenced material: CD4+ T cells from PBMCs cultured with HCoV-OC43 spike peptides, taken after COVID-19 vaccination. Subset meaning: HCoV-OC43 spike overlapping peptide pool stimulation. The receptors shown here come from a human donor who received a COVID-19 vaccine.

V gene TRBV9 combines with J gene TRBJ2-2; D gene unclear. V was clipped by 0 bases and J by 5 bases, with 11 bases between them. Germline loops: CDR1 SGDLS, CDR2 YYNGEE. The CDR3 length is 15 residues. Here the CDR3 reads CASSVVGSGTGELFF. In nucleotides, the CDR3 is TGTGCCAGCAGCGTAGTCGGGTCCGGAACCGGGGAGCTGTTTTTT.

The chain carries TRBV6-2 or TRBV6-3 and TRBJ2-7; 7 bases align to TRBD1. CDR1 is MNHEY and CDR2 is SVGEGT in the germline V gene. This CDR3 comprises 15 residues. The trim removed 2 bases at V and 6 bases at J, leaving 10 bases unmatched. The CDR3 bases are TGTGCCAGCAGTTACGTGGGACAGACTCTGGGCGAGCAGTACTTC. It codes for CASSYVGQTLGEQYF.

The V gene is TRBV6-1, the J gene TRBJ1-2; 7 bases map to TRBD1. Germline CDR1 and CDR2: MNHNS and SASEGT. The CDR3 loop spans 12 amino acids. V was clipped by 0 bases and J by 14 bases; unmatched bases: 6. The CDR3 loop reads CASSEAPRGITF. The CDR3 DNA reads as TGTGCCAGCAGTGAAGCGCCCAGGGGGATAACCTTC.

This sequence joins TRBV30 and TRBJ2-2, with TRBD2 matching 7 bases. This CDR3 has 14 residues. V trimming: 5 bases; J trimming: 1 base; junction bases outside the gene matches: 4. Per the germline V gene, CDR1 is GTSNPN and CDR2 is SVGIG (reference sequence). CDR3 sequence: CAWGDYLNTGELFF. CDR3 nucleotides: TGTGCCTGGGGGGACTATCTGAACACCGGGGAGCTGTTTTTT.

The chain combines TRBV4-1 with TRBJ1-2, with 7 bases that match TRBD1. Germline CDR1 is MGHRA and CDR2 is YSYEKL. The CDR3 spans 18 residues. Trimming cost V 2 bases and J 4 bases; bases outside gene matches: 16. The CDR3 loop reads CASSQYMTRQGSIYGYTF. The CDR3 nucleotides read TGCGCCAGCAGCCAATATATGACAAGACAGGGTAGTATCTATGGCTACACCTTC.